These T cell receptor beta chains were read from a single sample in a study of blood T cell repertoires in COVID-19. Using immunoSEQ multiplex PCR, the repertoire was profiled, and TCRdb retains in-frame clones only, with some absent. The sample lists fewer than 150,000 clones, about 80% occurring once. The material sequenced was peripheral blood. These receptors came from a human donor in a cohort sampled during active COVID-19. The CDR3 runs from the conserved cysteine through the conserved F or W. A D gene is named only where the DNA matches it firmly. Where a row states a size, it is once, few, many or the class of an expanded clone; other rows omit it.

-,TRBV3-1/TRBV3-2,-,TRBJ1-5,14,TGTGCCAGCAGCCATGCAGGGCGGGAGCAGCCCCAGCATTTT,CASSHAGREQPQHF
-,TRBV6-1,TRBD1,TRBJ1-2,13,TGTGCCAGCAGTGCCGGACAGGGCGGCGGCTACACCTTC,CASSAGQGGGYTF
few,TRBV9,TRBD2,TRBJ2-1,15,TGTGCCAGCAGCGTAGATGGTAGCGGGGTGCATGAGCAGTTCTTC,CASSVDGSGVHEQFF
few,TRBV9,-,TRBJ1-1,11,TGTGCCAGCAGCGCGGGAATAGAAGCTTTCTTT,CASSAGIEAFF
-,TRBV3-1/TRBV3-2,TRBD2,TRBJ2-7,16,TGTGCCAGCAGCCACCGTAGCGGGGGCCTCTCCTACGAGCAGTACTTC,CASSHRSGGLSYEQYF
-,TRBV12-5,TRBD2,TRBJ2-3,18,TGTGCTAGTGGTTTGGTCGGACTAGCGGGGTACGGGATAGATACGCAGTATTTT,CASGLVGLAGYGIDTQYF
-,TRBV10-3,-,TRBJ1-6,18,TGTGCCATCAGTGAGCCTTCAGGGGTGAGCTCCTATAATTCACCCCTCCACTTT,CAISEPSGVSSYNSPLHF
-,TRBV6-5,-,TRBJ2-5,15,TGTGCCAGCAGTTACTCGACCAAACCGGGGGAGACCCAGTACTTC,CASSYSTKPGETQYF
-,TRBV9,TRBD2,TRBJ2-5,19,TGTGCCAGCAGCTCAGCCGGGACTAGCGGGGGGGCCGCGAGGGAGACCCAGTACTTC,CASSSAGTSGGAARETQYF
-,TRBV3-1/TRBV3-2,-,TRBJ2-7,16,TGTGCCAGCAGCCAAGATTGGGCAACTAGCAGCTACGAGCAGTACTTC,CASSQDWATSSYEQYF
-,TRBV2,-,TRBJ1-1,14,TGTGCCAGCAGTGAAGCGGGACTGACTACTGAAGCTTTCTTT,CASSEAGLTTEAFF
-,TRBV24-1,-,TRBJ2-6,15,TGTGCCACCAGTGATCCTCGCTCTGGGGCCAACGTCCTGACTTTC,CATSDPRSGANVLTF
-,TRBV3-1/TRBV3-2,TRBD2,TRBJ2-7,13,TGTGCCAGCAGCCAAGGGCGGGGGGGTGAGCAGTACTTC,CASSQGRGGEQYF
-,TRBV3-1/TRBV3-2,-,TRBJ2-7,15,TGTGCCAGCAGCCAATCGCGGGGAAGTTTGAAGGAGCAGTACTTC,CASSQSRGSLKEQYF
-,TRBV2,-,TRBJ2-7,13,TGTGCCAGCAGTGTCGGGCAGGGTTACGAGCAGTACTTC,CASSVGQGYEQYF
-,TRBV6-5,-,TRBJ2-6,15,TGTGCCAGCAGGGGAGCCCCCTCTGGGGCCAACGTCCTGACTTTC,CASRGAPSGANVLTF
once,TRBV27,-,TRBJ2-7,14,TGTGCCAGCAGTTTTAAACTTGGGACTTACGAGCAGTACTTC,CASSFKLGTYEQYF
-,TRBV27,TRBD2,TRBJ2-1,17,TGTGCCAGCATCGATTACCGGCGGGGGGGCTCCTACAATGAGCAGTTCTTC,CASIDYRRGGSYNEQFF
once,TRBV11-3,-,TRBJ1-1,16,TGTGCCAGCAGCTTGTCCGGCGGAGGGGGGAGGGAAGTAGCTTTCTTT,CASSLSGGGGREVAFF
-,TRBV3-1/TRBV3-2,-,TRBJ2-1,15,TGTGCCAGCAGCCACACACCGGGTTATTACAATGAGCAGTTCTTC,CASSHTPGYYNEQFF
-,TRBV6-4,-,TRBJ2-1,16,TGTGCCAGCTCCCGGGACGGGGGAGTCTCCTACAATGAGCAGTTCTTC,CASSRDGGVSYNEQFF
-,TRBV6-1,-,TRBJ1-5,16,TGTGCCAGCAGTGAAAAAGTAACAGGGTCAAAACAGCCCCAGCATTTT,CASSEKVTGSKQPQHF
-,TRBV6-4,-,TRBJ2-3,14,TGTGCCAGCAGTGACAGTCAGGGCACAGATACGCAGTATTTT,CASSDSQGTDTQYF
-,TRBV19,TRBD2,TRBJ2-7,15,TGTGCCAGTAGTATCCGAGCGGGGGACTCCTACGAGCAGTACTTC,CASSIRAGDSYEQYF
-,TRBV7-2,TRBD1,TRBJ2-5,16,TGTGCCAGCAGCTTAGGACATACAGGGGGTCAAGAGACCCAGTACTTC,CASSLGHTGGQETQYF
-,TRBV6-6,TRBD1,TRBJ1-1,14,TGTGCCAGCAGTTATGTGCAGGGGGTAACTGAAGCTTTCTTT,CASSYVQGVTEAFF
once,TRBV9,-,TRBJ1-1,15,TGTGCCAGCAGCGCATACGACAGACTGAACACTGAAGCTTTCTTT,CASSAYDRLNTEAFF
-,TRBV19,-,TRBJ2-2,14,TGTGCCAGTAGTATAGCCGGGGGTACCGGGGAGCTGTTTTTT,CASSIAGGTGELFF
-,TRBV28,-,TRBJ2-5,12,TGTGCCAGCAGTTTAGCTACGGAGACCCAGTACTTC,CASSLATETQYF
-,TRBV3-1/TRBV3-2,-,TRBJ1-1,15,TGTGCCAGCAGCCAAGATTCGCCGGGGTGGACTGAAGCTTTCTTT,CASSQDSPGWTEAFF
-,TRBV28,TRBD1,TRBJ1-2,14,TGTGCCAGCAGCCCCGGGACAGGGAGGTATGGCTACACCTTC,CASSPGTGRYGYTF
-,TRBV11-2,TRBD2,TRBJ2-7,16,TGTGCCAGCAGATCAGGCGGGGGGGGCCGGAATAGGGAGCAGTACTTC,CASRSGGGGRNREQYF
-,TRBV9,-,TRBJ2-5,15,TGTGCCAGCAGCGTCTGGACGGGGGAGGCAGAGACCCAGTACTTC,CASSVWTGEAETQYF
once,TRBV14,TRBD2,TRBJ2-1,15,TGTGCCAGCAGCCAAGAGACTAGCGGGTACAATGAGCAGTTCTTC,CASSQETSGYNEQFF
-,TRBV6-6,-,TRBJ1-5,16,TGTGCCAGCAGTTACCCGAACCGGCAGGGTTCTCAGCCCCAGCATTTT,CASSYPNRQGSQPQHF
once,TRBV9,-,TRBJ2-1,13,TGTGCCAGCAGCGTAGTATCCGGTACTGAGCAGTTCTTC,CASSVVSGTEQFF
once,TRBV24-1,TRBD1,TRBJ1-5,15,TGTGCCACCAGTGAGCGGACAGGGGTTGATCAGCCCCAGCATTTT,CATSERTGVDQPQHF
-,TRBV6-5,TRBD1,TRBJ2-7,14,TGTGCCAGCAGTTACTACGACAGGGGTGACGAGCAGTACTTC,CASSYYDRGDEQYF
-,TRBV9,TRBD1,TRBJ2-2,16,TGTGCCAGCAGCGGGGGACAGGGGCCGAACACCGGGGAGCTGTTTTTT,CASSGGQGPNTGELFF
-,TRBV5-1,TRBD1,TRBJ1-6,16,TGCGCCAGCAGCTTGGGGACAGGAGACTATAATTCACCCCTCCACTTT,CASSLGTGDYNSPLHF
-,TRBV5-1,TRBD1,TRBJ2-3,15,TGCGCCAGCAGCCGGGGACAGGGGGAAACAGATACGCAGTATTTT,CASSRGQGETDTQYF
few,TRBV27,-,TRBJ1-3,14,TGTGCCAGCAGTTTAGGCAGGGCTGGAAACACCATATATTTT,CASSLGRAGNTIYF
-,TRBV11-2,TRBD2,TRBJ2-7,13,TGTGCCAGCAACCGGTGGGGGAGGGGAGAGCAGTACTTC,CASNRWGRGEQYF
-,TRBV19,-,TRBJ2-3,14,TGTGCCAGTAGTATAGGAGGGGGGGCAGATACGCAGTATTTT,CASSIGGGADTQYF
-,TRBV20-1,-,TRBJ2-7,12,TGCAGTGCTAGTGGCCGGGATTACGAGCAGTACTTC,CSASGRDYEQYF
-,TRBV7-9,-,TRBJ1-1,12,TGTGCCAGCAGCCCCTGGGACAAGGAAGCTTTCTTT,CASSPWDKEAFF
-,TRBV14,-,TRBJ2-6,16,TGTGCCAGCAGCCAAGATTTGGGGCTGGGGGCCAACGTCCTGACTTTC,CASSQDLGLGANVLTF
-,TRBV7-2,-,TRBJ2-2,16,TGTGCCAGCAGCCAAACGCGGCAAATAAGCACCGGGGAGCTGTTTTTT,CASSQTRQISTGELFF
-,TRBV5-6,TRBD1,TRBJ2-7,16,TGTGCCAGCAGCGAGGAGGGTGGGACAGGGGGATACGAGCAGTACTTC,CASSEEGGTGGYEQYF